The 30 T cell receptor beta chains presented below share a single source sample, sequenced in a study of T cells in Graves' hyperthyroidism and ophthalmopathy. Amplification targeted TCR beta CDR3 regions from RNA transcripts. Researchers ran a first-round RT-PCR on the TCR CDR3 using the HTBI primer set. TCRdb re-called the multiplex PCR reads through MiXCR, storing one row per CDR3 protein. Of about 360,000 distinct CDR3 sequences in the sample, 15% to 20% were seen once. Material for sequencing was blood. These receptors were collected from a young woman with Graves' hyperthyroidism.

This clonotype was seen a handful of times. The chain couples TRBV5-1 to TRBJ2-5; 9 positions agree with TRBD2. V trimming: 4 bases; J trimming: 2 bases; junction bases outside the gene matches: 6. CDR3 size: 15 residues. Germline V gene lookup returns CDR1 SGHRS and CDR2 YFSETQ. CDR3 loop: CASSTGLAKQETQYF. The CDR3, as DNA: TGCGCCAGCAGCACGGGACTAGCCAAACAAGAGACCCAGTACTTC.

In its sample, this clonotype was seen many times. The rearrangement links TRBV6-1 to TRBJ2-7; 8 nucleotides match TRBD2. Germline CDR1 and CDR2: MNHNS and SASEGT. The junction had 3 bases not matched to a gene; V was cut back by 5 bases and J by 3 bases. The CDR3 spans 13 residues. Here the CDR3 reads CASSPGGYYEQYF. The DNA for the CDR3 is TGTGCCAGCAGTCCGGGGGGGTACTACGAGCAGTACTTC.

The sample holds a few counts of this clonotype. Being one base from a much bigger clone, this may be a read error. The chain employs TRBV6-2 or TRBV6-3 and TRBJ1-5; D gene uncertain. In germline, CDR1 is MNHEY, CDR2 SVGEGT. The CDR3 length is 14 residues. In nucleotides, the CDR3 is TGTGCCAGCAGTTACTCTCCATTCAATCAGCCCCGGCATTTT. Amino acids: CASSYSPFNQPRHF.

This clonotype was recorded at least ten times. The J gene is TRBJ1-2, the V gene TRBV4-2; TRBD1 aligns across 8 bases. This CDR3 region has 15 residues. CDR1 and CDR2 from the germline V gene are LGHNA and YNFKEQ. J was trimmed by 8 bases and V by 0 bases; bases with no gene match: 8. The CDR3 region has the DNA TGTGCCAGCAGCCAAGAAGGACAGGGAGTAAAGGGCTACACCTTC. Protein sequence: CASSQEGQGVKGYTF.

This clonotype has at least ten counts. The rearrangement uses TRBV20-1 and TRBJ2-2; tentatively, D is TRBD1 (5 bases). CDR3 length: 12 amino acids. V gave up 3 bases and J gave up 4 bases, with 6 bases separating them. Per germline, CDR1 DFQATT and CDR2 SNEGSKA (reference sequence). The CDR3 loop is CSASRGTGELFF. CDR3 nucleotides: TGCAGTGCTAGTAGGGGCACCGGGGAGCTGTTTTTT.

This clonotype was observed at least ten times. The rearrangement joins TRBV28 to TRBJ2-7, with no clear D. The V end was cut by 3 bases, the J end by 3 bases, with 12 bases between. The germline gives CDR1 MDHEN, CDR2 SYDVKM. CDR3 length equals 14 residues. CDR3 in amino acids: CASSFQQNIYEQYF. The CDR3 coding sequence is TGTGCCAGCAGTTTCCAGCAGAACATCTACGAGCAGTACTTC.

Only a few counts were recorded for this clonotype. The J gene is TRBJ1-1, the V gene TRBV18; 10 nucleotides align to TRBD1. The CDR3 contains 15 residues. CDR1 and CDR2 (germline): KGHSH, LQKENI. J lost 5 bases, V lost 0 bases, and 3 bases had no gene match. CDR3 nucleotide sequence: TGTGCCAGCTCACCACCGAGGACAGGGGGTACTGAAGCTTTCTTT. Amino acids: CASSPPRTGGTEAFF.

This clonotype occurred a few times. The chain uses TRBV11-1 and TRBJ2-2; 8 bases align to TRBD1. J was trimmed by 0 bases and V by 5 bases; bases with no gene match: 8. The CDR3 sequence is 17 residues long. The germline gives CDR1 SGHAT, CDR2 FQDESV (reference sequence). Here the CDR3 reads CASSPPKGQANTGELFF. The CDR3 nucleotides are TGTGCCAGCAGCCCGCCTAAGGGACAGGCGAACACCGGGGAGCTGTTTTTT.

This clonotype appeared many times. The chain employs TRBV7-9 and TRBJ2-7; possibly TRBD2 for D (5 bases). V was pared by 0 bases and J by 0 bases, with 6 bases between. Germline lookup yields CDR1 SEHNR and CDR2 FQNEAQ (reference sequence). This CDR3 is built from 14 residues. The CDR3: CASSLASASYEQYF. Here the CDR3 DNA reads TGTGCCAGCAGCTTAGCTAGCGCCTCCTACGAGCAGTACTTC.

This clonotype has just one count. The CDR3, as DNA: TGTGCCAGCAGCTGGGGGACGGGGGCCGAGCAGTACTTC. Translated, it gives CASSWGTGAEQYF. This chain links TRBV7-8 with TRBJ2-7; D may correspond to TRBD1 or TRBD2 (6 bases each). The CDR3 is made up of 13 amino acids. Germline values: CDR1 SGHVS, CDR2 FQNEAQ. V lost 4 bases and J 6 bases, leaving 13 bases between the germline ends. The whole variable domain, filled in from reference TRBV7-8 and TRBJ2-7, reads GAGVSQSPRYKVAKRGQDVALRCDPISGHVSLFWYQQALGQGPEFLTYFQNEAQLDKSGLPSDRFFAERPEGSVSTLKIQRTQQEDSAVYLCASSWGTGAEQYFGPGTRLTVT.

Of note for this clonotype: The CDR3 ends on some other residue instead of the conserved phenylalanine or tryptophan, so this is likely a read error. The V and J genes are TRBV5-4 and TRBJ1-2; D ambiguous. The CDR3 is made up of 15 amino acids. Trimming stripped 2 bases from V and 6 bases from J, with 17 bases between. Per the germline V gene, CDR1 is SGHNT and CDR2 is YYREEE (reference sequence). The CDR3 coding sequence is TGTGCCAGCAGCTTTGGTATCTCCCCACGGGATGGCTACACCGTC. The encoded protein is CASSFGISPRDGYTV.

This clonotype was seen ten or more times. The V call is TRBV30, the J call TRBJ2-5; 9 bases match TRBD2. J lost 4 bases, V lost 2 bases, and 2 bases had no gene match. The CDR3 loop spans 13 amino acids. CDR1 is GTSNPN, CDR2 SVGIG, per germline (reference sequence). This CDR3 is CAWSLAGRETQYF. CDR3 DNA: TGTGCCTGGAGTCTAGCGGGGCGAGAGACCCAGTACTTC.

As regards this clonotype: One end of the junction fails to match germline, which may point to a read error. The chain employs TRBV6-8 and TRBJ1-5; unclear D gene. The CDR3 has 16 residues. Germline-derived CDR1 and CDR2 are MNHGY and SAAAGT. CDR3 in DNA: TGTGCCAGCAGTTACTGCGGCTTTTTTGGCTATCAGCCGCAGCATTTT. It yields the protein CASSYCGFFGYQPQHF.

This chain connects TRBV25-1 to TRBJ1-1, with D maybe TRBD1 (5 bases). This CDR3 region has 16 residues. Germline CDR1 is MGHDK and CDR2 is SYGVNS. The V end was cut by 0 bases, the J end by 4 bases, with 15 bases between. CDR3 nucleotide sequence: TGTGCCAGCAGTGAATATGAAGTAGGGGAAAGCACTGAAGCTTTCTTT. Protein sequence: CASSEYEVGESTEAFF.

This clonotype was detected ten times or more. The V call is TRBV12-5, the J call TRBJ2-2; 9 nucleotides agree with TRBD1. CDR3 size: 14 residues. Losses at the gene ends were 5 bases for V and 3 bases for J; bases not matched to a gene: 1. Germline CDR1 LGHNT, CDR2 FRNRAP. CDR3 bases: TGTGCTAGTGGTCGGGACAGGGACACCGGGGAGCTGTTTTTT. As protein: CASGRDRDTGELFF.

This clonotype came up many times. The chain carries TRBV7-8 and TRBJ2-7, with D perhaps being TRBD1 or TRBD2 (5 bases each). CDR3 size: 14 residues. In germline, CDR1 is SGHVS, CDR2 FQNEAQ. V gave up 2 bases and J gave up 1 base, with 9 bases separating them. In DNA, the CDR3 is TGTGCCAGCAGCTTATATGGGGGTTCCTACGAGCAGTACTTC. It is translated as CASSLYGGSYEQYF.

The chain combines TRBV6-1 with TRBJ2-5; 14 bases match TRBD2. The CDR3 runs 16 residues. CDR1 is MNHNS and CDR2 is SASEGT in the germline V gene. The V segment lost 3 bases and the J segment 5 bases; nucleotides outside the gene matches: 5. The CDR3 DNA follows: TGTGCCAGCAGTGAGATGGGACTAGCGGGGGAGGAGACCCAGTACTTC. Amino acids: CASSEMGLAGEETQYF.

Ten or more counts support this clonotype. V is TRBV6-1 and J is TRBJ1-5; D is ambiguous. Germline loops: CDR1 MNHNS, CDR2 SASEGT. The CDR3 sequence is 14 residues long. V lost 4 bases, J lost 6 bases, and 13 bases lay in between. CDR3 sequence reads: CASSVRWGGQPQHF. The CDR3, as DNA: TGTGCCAGCAGTGTGCGGTGGGGAGGTCAGCCCCAGCATTTT.

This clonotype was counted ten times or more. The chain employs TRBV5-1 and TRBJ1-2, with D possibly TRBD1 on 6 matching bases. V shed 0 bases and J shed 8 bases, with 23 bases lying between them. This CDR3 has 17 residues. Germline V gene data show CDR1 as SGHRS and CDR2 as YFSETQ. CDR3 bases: TGCGCCAGCAGCTTGGCCAACTTTCGAGGGGGAAGTTACGGCTACACCTTC. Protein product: CASSLANFRGGSYGYTF.

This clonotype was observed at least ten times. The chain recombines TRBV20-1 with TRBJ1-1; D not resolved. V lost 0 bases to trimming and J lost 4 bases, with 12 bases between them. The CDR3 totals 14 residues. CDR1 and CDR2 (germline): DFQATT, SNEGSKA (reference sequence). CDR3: CSAREPGRPTEAFF. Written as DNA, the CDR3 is TGCAGTGCTAGAGAACCTGGGCGGCCCACTGAAGCTTTCTTT.

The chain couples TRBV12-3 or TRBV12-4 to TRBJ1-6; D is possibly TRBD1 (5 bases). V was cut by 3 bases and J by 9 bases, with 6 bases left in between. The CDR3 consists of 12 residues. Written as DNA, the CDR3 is TGTGCCAGCAGTTTTGGGGGTTCACCCCTCCACTTT. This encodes CASSFGGSPLHF.

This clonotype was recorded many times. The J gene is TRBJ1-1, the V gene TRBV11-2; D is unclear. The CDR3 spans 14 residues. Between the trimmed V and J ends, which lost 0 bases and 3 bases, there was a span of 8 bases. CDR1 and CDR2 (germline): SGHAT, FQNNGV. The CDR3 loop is CASSLDHSYTEAFF. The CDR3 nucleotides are TGTGCCAGCAGCTTAGATCATAGCTACACTGAAGCTTTCTTT.

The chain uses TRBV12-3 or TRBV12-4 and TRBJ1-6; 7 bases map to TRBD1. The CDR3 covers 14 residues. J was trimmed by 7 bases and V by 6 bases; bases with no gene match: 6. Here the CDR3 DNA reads TGTGCCAGCAGAAGACAGACAGGGAATTCACCCCTCCACTTT. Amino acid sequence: CASRRQTGNSPLHF.

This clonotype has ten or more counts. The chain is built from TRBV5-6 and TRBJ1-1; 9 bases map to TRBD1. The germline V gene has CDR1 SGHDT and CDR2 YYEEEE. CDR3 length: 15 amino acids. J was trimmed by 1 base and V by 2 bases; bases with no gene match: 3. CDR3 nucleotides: TGTGCCAGCAGCTTCCGGACAGGGGCGAACACTGAAGCTTTCTTT. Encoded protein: CASSFRTGANTEAFF. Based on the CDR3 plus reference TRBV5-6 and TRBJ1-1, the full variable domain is DAGVTQSPTHLIKTRGQQVTLRCSPKSGHDTVSWYQQALGQGPQFIFQYYEEEERQRGNFPDRFSGHQFPNYSSELNVNALLLGDSALYLCASSFRTGANTEAFFGQGTRLTVV.

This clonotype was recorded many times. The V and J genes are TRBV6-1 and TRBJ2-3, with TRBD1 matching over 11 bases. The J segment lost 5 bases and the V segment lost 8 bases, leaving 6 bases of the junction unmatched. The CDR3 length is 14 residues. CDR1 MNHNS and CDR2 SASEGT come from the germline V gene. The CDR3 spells CASEGTGGIDTQYF. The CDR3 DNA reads TGTGCCAGCGAAGGGACAGGGGGGATAGATACGCAGTATTTT.

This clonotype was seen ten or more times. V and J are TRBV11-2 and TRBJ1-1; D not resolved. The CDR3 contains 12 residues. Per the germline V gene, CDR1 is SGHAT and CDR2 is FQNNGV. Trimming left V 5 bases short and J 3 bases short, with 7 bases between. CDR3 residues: CASSPTHTEAFF. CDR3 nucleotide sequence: TGTGCCAGCAGCCCTACCCACACTGAAGCTTTCTTT.

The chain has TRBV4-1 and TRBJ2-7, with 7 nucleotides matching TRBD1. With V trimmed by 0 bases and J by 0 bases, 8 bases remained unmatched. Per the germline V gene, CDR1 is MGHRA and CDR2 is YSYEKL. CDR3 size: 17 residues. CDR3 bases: TGCGCCAGCAGCCAAGATAGAACAGGGGCGACCTCCTACGAGCAGTACTTC. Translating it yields CASSQDRTGATSYEQYF.

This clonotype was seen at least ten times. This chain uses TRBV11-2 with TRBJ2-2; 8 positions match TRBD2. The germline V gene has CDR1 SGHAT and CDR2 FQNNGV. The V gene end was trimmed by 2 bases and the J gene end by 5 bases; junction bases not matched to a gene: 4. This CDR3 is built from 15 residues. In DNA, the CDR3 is TGTGCCAGCAGCTTATTGGGCGGGGGGACCGGGGAGCTGTTTTTT. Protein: CASSLLGGGTGELFF.

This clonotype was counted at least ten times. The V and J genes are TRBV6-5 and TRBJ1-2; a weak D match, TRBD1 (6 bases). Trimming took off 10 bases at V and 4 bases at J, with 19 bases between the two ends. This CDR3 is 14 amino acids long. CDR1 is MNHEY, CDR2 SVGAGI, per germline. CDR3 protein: CATCPRQASYGYTF. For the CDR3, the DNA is TGTGCCACCTGTCCTAGACAGGCCAGCTATGGCTACACCTTC.

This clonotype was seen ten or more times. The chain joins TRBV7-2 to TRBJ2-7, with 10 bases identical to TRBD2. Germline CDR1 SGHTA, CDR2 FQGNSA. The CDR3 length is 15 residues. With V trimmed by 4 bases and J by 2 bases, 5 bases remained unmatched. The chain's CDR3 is CASSSTSGAAYEQYF. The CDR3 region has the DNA TGTGCCAGCAGCTCCACTAGCGGGGCCGCCTACGAGCAGTACTTC.